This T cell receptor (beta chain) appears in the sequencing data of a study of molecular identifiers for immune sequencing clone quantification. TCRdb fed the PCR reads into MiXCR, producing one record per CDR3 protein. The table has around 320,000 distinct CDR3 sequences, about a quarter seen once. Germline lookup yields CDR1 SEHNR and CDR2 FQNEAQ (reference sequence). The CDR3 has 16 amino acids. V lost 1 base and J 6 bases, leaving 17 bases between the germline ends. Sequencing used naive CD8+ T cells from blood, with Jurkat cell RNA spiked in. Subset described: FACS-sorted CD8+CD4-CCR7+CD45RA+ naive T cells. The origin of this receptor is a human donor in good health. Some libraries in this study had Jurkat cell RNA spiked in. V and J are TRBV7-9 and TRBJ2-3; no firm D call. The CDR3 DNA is TGTGCCAGCAGCTTAGAAGGCGAACTCCCATCGGATACGCAGTATTTT. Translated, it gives CASSLEGELPSDTQYF.